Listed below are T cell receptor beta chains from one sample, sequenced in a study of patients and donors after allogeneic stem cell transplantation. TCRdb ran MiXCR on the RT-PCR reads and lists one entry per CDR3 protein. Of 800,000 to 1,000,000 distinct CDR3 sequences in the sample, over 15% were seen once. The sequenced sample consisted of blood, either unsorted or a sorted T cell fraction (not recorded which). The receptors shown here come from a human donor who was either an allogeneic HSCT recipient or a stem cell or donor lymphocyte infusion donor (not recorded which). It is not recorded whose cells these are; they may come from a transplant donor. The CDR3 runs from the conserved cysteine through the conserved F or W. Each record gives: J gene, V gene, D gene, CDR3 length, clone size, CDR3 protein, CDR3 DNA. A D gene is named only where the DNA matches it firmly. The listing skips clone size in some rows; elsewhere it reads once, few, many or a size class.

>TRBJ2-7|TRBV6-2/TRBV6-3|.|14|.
CASETFGQHYEQYF
TGTGCCAGCGAGACCTTCGGACAACACTACGAGCAGTACTTC
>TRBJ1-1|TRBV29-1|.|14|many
CSVGFRDKNTEAFF
TGCAGCGTCGGCTTCCGGGACAAGAACACTGAAGCTTTCTTT
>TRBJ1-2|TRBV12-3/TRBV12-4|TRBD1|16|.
CASSDSWDSTNYGYTF
TGTGCCAGCAGTGACTCGTGGGACAGCACCAACTATGGCTACACCTTC
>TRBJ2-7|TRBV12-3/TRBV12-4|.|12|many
CASSHEDYEQYF
TGTGCCAGCAGTCATGAAGACTACGAGCAGTACTTC
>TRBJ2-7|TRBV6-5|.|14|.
CASSYSSDGYEQYF
TGTGCCAGCAGTTACTCTTCGGACGGGTACGAGCAGTACTTC
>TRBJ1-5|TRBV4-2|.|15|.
CASSQEEGPDQPQHF
TGTGCCAGCAGCCAAGAGGAAGGGCCTGATCAGCCCCAGCATTTT
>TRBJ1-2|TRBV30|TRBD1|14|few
CAWSVTGTGYGYTF
TGTGCCTGGAGTGTCACCGGGACAGGCTATGGCTACACCTTC
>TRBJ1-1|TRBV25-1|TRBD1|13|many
CASSAGGRTEAFF
TGTGCCAGCAGTGCAGGGGGTCGGACTGAAGCTTTCTTT
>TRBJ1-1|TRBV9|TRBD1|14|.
CASSPRTGKTEAFF
TGTGCCAGCAGCCCAAGGACAGGGAAGACTGAAGCTTTCTTT
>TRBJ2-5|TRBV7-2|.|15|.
CASSDNAGVRETQYF
TGTGCCAGCAGCGACAACGCAGGGGTCCGAGAGACCCAGTACTTC
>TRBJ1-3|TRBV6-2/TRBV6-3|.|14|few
CASRSFGRGNTIYF
TGTGCCAGCAGATCATTCGGTCGTGGAAACACCATATATTTT
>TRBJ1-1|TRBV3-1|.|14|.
CASSRRKQNTEAFF
TGTGCCAGCAGCCGCAGGAAGCAGAACACTGAAGCTTTCTTT
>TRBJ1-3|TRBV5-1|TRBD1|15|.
CASSFQGENGNTIYF
TGCGCCAGCAGCTTTCAGGGGGAGAATGGAAACACCATATATTTT
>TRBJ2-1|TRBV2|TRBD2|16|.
CASSVFSGNSYNEQFF
TGTGCCAGCAGTGTATTTAGCGGGAACTCCTACAATGAGCAGTTCTTC
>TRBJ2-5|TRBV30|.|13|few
CAWSVGIQETQYF
TGTGCCTGGAGTGTAGGGATACAAGAGACCCAGTACTTC
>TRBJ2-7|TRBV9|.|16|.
CASSVPTGTSLLEQYF
TGTGCCAGCAGCGTTCCGACCGGGACCTCATTACTCGAGCAGTACTTC
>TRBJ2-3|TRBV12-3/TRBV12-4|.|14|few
CASSLEVRRDTQYF
TGTGCCAGCAGTTTAGAAGTCAGGCGAGATACGCAGTATTTT
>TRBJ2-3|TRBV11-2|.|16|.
CASSLDVGSQADTQYF
TGTGCCAGCAGCTTAGACGTTGGCAGTCAGGCAGATACGCAGTATTTT
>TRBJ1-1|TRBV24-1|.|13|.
CATSQTGLTEAFF
TGTGCCACCAGCCAGACAGGTCTTACTGAAGCTTTCTTT
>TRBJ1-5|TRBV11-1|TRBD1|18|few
CASSLSAKAGGLNQPQHF
TGTGCCAGCAGCCTTTCTGCTAAGGCAGGGGGCCTGAATCAGCCCCAGCATTTT
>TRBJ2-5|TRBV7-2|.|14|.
CASSLKQQRETQYF
TGTGCCAGCAGCTTAAAGCAACAGCGGGAGACCCAGTACTTC
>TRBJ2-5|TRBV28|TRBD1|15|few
CASSPGTGATETQYF
TGTGCCAGCAGTCCGGGGACAGGGGCTACAGAGACCCAGTACTTC
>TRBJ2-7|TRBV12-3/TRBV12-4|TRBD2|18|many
CASSLAGGAGGPVYEQYF
TGTGCCAGCAGTTTAGCGGGGGGAGCGGGAGGGCCGGTCTACGAGCAGTACTTC
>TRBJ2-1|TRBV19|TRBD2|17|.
CASSRTSPRSSYNEQFF
TGTGCCAGTAGTAGGACTAGCCCCCGCAGCTCCTACAATGAGCAGTTCTTC
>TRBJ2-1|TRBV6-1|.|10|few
CASMANEQFF
TGTGCCAGCATGGCCAATGAGCAGTTCTTC
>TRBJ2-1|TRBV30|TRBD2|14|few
CAWSLGLGDNEQFF
TGTGCCTGGAGTCTCGGACTAGGGGACAATGAGCAGTTCTTC
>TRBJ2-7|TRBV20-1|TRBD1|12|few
CSASAGGYEQYF
TGCAGTGCTAGTGCAGGGGGTTACGAGCAGTACTTC
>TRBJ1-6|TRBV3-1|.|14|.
CASSRGLDNSPLHF
TGTGCCAGCAGCCGGGGCCTTGATAATTCACCCCTCCACTTT
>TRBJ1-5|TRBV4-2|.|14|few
CASSQGGNNQPQHF
TGTGCCAGCAGCCAAGGGGGCAACAATCAGCCCCAGCATTTT
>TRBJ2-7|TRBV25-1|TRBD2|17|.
CASSDGPRTSGGYEQYF
TGTGCCAGCAGTGATGGCCCAAGGACTAGCGGGGGCTACGAGCAGTACTTC
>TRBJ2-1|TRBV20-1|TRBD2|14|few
CSARRAGGDNEQFF
TGCAGTGCTAGGCGAGCGGGGGGGGACAATGAGCAGTTCTTC
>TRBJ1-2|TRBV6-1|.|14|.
CASTKTEANYGYTF
TGTGCCAGCACCAAGACCGAAGCTAACTATGGCTACACCTTC
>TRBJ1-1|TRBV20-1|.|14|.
CSAPPRRGNTEAFF
TGCAGTGCGCCCCCGAGACGGGGGAACACTGAAGCTTTCTTT
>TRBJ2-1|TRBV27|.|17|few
CASSFFRFRRSYNEQFF
TGTGCCAGCAGTTTTTTCCGCTTTCGGAGGTCTTACAATGAGCAGTTCTTC
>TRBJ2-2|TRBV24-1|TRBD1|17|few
CATSEPRTGQNTGELFF
TGTGCCACCAGTGAACCCAGGACAGGGCAGAACACCGGGGAGCTGTTTTTT
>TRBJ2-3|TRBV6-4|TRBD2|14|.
CATSGRPYTDTQYF
TGTGCCACCAGCGGGAGGCCATACACAGATACGCAGTATTTT
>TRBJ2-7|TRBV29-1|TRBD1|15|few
CSVESRQGDSYEQYF
TGCAGCGTTGAAAGTAGACAGGGCGACTCCTACGAGCAGTACTTC
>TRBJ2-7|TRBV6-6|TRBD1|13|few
CASSYLGQPKEYF
TGTGCCAGCAGTTACTTGGGACAGCCCAAGGAGTACTTC
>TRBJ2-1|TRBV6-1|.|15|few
CASTFPGGGKNEQFF
TGTGCCAGCACCTTCCCCGGAGGGGGGAAGAATGAGCAGTTCTTC
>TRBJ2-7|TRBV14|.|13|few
CASSQGGSSEQYF
TGTGCCAGCAGCCAAGGGGGCTCATCCGAGCAGTACTTC
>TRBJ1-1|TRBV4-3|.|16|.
CASSQEARTGRTEAFF
TGCGCCAGCAGCCAAGAAGCACGGACCGGGAGGACTGAAGCTTTCTTT
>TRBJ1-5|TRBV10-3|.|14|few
CAISPRGGNQPQHF
TGTGCCATCAGTCCAAGGGGGGGGAATCAGCCCCAGCATTTT
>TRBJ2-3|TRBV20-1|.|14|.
CSALGSPSWDTQYF
TGCAGTGCCCTTGGGTCTCCCTCGTGGGATACGCAGTATTTT
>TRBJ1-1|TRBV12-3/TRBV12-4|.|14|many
CASSLRTVNTEAFF
TGTGCCAGCAGCTTAAGGACAGTGAACACTGAAGCTTTCTTT
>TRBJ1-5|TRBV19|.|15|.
CASSNVPEGFQPQHF
TGTGCCAGTAGTAATGTCCCCGAGGGGTTTCAGCCCCAGCATTTT
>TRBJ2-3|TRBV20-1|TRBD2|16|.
CSARGAGGPGTDTQYF
TGCAGTGCTAGAGGAGCGGGAGGGCCAGGCACAGATACGCAGTATTTT
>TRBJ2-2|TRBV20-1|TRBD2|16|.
CSARASGTSISGELFF
TGCAGTGCTAGGGCCAGCGGGACTAGCATCTCCGGGGAGCTGTTTTTT
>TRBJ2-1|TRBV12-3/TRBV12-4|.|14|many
CASSLVGLYNEQFF
TGTGCCAGCAGTTTAGTTGGCCTGTACAATGAGCAGTTCTTC
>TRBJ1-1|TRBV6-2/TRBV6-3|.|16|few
CASSWGQAGFNTEAFF
TGTGCCAGCAGTTGGGGGCAGGCCGGATTTAACACTGAAGCTTTCTTT
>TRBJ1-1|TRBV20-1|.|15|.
CSARPGNLIDTEAFF
TGCAGTGCTCGACCGGGTAATCTCATAGACACTGAAGCTTTCTTT
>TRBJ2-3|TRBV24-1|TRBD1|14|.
CATSRQGPADTQYF
TGTGCCACCAGTAGACAGGGTCCAGCAGATACGCAGTATTTT
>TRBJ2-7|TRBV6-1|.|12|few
CASKRTAYEQYF
TGTGCCAGCAAACGGACAGCCTACGAGCAGTACTTC
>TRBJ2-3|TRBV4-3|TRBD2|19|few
CASSQGDFGPSGEPDTQYF
TGCGCCAGCAGCCAAGGAGATTTCGGGCCTAGCGGGGAACCCGATACGCAGTATTTT
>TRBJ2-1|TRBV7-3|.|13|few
CASTLYKDNEQFF
TGTGCCAGCACCTTGTATAAAGACAATGAGCAGTTCTTC
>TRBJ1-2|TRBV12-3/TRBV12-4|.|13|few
CASSLLGRVGYTF
TGTGCCAGCAGTTTGCTGGGCAGGGTGGGCTACACCTTC